A single sample is the source of the 31 T cell receptor beta chains below, sequenced in a study of identical twins. One entry per CDR3 protein results from TCRdb running MiXCR on the 5' RACE reads. The data contain approximately 1.8 million distinct CDR3 sequences, about 31% of them seen just once; the ten biggest clones take up less than 0.35%. Sequenced material: cord blood. These receptors were collected from a newborn girl in good health.

V gene TRBV6-5 combines with J gene TRBJ1-2; D not resolved. Per germline, CDR1 MNHEY and CDR2 SVGAGI. This CDR3 contains 13 residues. Between the trimmed V and J ends, which lost 0 bases and 8 bases, there was a span of 10 bases. The CDR3 DNA reads TGTGCCAGCAGTTACTCGAACTGGTGGGGCTACACCTTC. It translates to CASSYSNWWGYTF.

In the case of this clonotype: Compared with germline, one end of the junction differs, possibly owing to a read error. CDR3 sequence: CASSFGFDTQSF. The CDR3 bases are TGTGCCAGCAGCTTTGGGTTTGATACGCAGTCTTTT. J is TRBJ2-3 and V is TRBV7-9; the D is unclear. Germline loops: CDR1 SEHNR, CDR2 FQNEAQ (reference sequence). This CDR3 region has 12 residues.

CDR3 coding DNA: TGTGCCAGCAGTCCGACAGTCACGGACCGAGCTAACTATGGCTACACCTTC. Translation gives CASSPTVTDRANYGYTF. The rearrangement joins TRBV12-3 or TRBV12-4 to TRBJ1-2; possibly TRBD1 for D (5 bases). The CDR3 runs 17 residues. V lost 5 bases to trimming and J lost 0 bases, with 19 bases between them.

V is TRBV29-1 and J is TRBJ1-2, with D unclear. The CDR3 contains 10 residues. Per the germline V gene, CDR1 is SQVTM and CDR2 is ANQGSEA. V lost 3 bases and J lost 7, with 6 bases in between. The CDR3 bases are TGCAGCGTTGAGTCCATTGGCTACACCTTC. This encodes CSVESIGYTF. Full variable domain (rest looked up from reference TRBV29-1 and TRBJ1-2): SAVISQKPSRDICQRGTSLTIQCQVDSQVTMMFWYRQQPGQSLTLIATANQGSEATYESGFVIDKFPISRPNLTFSTLTVSNMSPEDSSIYLCSVESIGYTFGSGTRLTVV.

A word on this clonotype: This CDR3 is missing its conserved last phenylalanine or tryptophan, likely due to a read error. CDR3 nucleotides: TGTGCCAGCAGTTTAGTCGTCGGGCTAGCGTACACCGGGGAGCTGTTTTAT. It encodes CASSLVVGLAYTGELFY. The V call is TRBV12-3 or TRBV12-4, the J call TRBJ2-2; weak D call: TRBD2 (6 bases). Deletions cut 1 base from V and 3 bases from J, with 15 bases between. The CDR3 extends over 17 amino acids.

This clonotype appeared many times. The genes are TRBV28 and TRBJ2-1; 7 nucleotides align to TRBD1. In germline, CDR1 is MDHEN, CDR2 SYDVKM. The V segment lost 5 bases and the J segment 4 bases; nucleotides outside the gene matches: 8. The CDR3 length is 15 residues. The CDR3 sequence is CASSGTVPIYNEQFF. The DNA for the CDR3 is TGTGCCAGCAGTGGGACAGTCCCTATTTACAATGAGCAGTTCTTC. The full variable domain, in which reference TRBV28 and TRBJ2-1 provide the parts outside the CDR3, is DVKVTQSSRYLVKRTGEKVFLECVQDMDHENMFWYRQDPGLGLRLIYFSYDVKMKEKGDIPEGYSVSREKKERFSLILESASTNQTSMYLCASSGTVPIYNEQFFGPGTRLTVL.

The V gene is TRBV15, the J gene TRBJ2-1; D might be TRBD1 or TRBD2, each matching 5 bases. CDR1 and CDR2 (germline): LNHNV, YYDKDF (reference sequence). The CDR3 sequence is 12 residues long. V was shortened by 1 base and J by 12 bases, with 10 bases between the two germline ends. CDR3 sequence: CATSRVQGPQFF. CDR3 sequence (DNA): TGTGCCACCAGCAGAGTCCAGGGACCGCAGTTCTTC.

The chain carries TRBV29-1 and TRBJ1-6, with D perhaps matching TRBD1 (5 bases). CDR3 length: 14 residues. V was cut by 1 base and J by 7 bases, with 11 bases left in between. The germline V gene has CDR1 SQVTM and CDR2 ANQGSEA. In DNA form, the CDR3 reads TGCAGCGTTGAAGGAGGGGAGTGGAATTCACCCCTCCACTTT. It yields the protein CSVEGGEWNSPLHF.

V usage is TRBV18 and J usage is TRBJ2-7; D gene unclear. Germline assignment: CDR1 KGHSH and CDR2 LQKENI. V gave up 3 bases and J gave up 5 bases, with 14 bases separating them. CDR3 length equals 14 residues. The CDR3 sequence is CASSPAVVRNEQYF. Written as DNA, the CDR3 is TGTGCCAGCTCACCGGCGGTGGTACGGAACGAGCAGTACTTC.

A single count supports this clonotype. The genes are TRBV19 and TRBJ1-1, with 7 bases matching TRBD1. The V segment lost 4 bases and the J segment 10 bases; nucleotides outside the gene matches: 9. Germline V gives CDR1 LNHDA, CDR2 SQIVND (reference sequence). The CDR3 totals 13 residues. The CDR3 region is CASSTTGERRAFF. The CDR3 DNA sequence: TGTGCCAGTAGTACCACAGGGGAGCGGCGAGCTTTCTTT.

The V gene is TRBV20-1, the J gene TRBJ2-3; 8 nucleotides match TRBD2. This CDR3 is 14 amino acids long. V lost 6 bases, J lost 4 bases, and 9 bases stayed unmatched. Germline values: CDR1 DFQATT, CDR2 SNEGSKA (reference sequence). The CDR3 reads CSAATGGDSDTQYF. The CDR3 region has the DNA TGCAGTGCCGCTACGGGGGGGGACTCAGATACGCAGTATTTT.

This chain connects TRBV6-5 to TRBJ2-3; D assignment may be TRBD1 or TRBD2 (5 bases each). The germline V gene encodes CDR1 MNHEY and CDR2 SVGAGI. The CDR3 length is 15 residues. V lost 6 bases, J lost 1 base, and 14 bases lay in between. CDR3 sequence reads: CASSPWDGGTDTQYF. The CDR3, as DNA: TGTGCCAGCAGCCCCTGGGACGGAGGCACAGATACGCAGTATTTT.

The V gene is TRBV10-3, the J gene TRBJ2-5; tentative D call: TRBD2 (5 bases). CDR3 length equals 14 residues. V gave up 3 bases and J gave up 2 bases, with 10 bases separating them. Germline V lookup: CDR1 ENHRY, CDR2 SYGVKD. The CDR3 DNA follows: TGTGCCATCAGTGAACCCGGGGTACAAGAGACCCAGTACTTC. Encoded protein: CAISEPGVQETQYF.

The genes are TRBV19 and TRBJ2-2; no clear D gene. The CDR3 is 16 residues long. The germline V gene encodes CDR1 LNHDA and CDR2 SQIVND (reference sequence). The V end was cut by 4 bases, the J end by 4 bases, with 16 bases between. The DNA of the CDR3 is TGTGCCAGTAGTACTCTTCGAAGTCAAGGCACCGGGGAGCTGTTTTTT. Its protein product is CASSTLRSQGTGELFF.

On this clonotype itself: This could be a read error, since a much larger clone is one nucleotide away. V is TRBV7-2 and J is TRBJ2-1, with D hard to call. The length of the CDR3 is 15 residues. In germline, CDR1 is SGHTA, CDR2 FQGNSA. CDR3 DNA sequence: TGTGCCAGCAGCTTAGACCGGTTCCAATACAATGGGCAGTTCTTC. It encodes CASSLDRFQYNGQFF.

For this clonotype: A much more abundant neighbour one base away suggests this may be a read error. This chain joins TRBV6-6 and TRBJ1-2, with D tentatively TRBD1 (6 bases). This CDR3 comprises 12 residues. CDR1 and CDR2 from the germline V gene are MNHNY and SVGAGI (reference sequence). Trimming removed 6 bases from V and 10 bases from J, with 15 bases in between. The CDR3 coding sequence is TGTGCCAGCAGACCCTGGACAGATGACTACACCTTC. The encoded protein is CASRPWTDDYTF.

This clonotype was counted a few times. The V and J genes are TRBV7-2 and TRBJ2-3; 9 bases fit TRBD2. After removal of 5 bases from V and 4 bases from J, the junction contained 13 bases not matched to a gene. The CDR3 totals 17 residues. The germline gives CDR1 SGHTA, CDR2 FQGNSA. The CDR3: CASSLTGPSGTPDTQYF. The CDR3 nucleotides read TGTGCCAGCAGCCTAACTGGGCCTAGCGGGACCCCAGATACGCAGTATTTT.

This clonotype showed up many times. The CDR3 loop is CASSLEVRSPSEQYF. Here the CDR3 DNA reads TGTGCCAGCAGCTTAGAGGTCAGGTCTCCGTCCGAGCAGTACTTC. This chain joins TRBV11-2 and TRBJ2-7; D uncertain. This CDR3 is 15 amino acids long. Germline V gives CDR1 SGHAT, CDR2 FQNNGV. Trimming left V 0 bases short and J 6 bases short, with 15 bases between.

J is TRBJ1-4 and V is TRBV6-5; D unresolved. The CDR3 is made up of 14 amino acids. The V end lost 5 bases, the J end lost 8 bases, and 15 bases lay between the germline ends. Germline V gene data show CDR1 as MNHEY and CDR2 as SVGAGI. CDR3 in DNA: TGTGCCAGCAGTCGGACCCTAATTCTAGAAAAACTGTTTTTT. This gives the protein CASSRTLILEKLFF.

There are a few counts of this clonotype. The chain links TRBV27 to TRBJ2-3; tentative D call: TRBD2 (6 bases). The CDR3 is 13 amino acids. V was clipped by 1 base and J by 14 bases, with 16 bases between them. The germline V gene has CDR1 MNHEY and CDR2 SMNVEV (reference sequence). As DNA, the CDR3 is TGTGCCAGCAGTTTATGGGGACTCAGGAGCGTGTATTTT. Translating gives CASSLWGLRSVYF.

This chain joins TRBV20-1 and TRBJ2-1; a weak D match, TRBD2 (5 bases). CDR3 size: 16 residues. CDR1 and CDR2 from the germline V gene are DFQATT and SNEGSKA (reference sequence). Deletions cut 0 bases from V and 0 bases from J, with 12 bases between. The CDR3 DNA sequence: TGCAGTGCTAGAGATCCGGCTAGCCTCTCCTACAATGAGCAGTTCTTC. Translating it yields CSARDPASLSYNEQFF.

V is TRBV7-9 and J is TRBJ1-1; D remains ambiguous. V was clipped by 1 base and J by 4 bases, with 13 bases between them. The CDR3 covers 15 residues. CDR1 is SEHNR and CDR2 is FQNEAQ in the germline V gene (reference sequence). CDR3 sequence reads: CASSLESRGSTEAFF. In DNA form, the CDR3 reads TGTGCCAGCAGCTTAGAGTCTCGAGGGAGCACTGAAGCTTTCTTT. Filled out from reference TRBV7-9 and TRBJ1-1, the complete variable domain reads DTGVSQNPRHKITKRGQNVTFRCDPISEHNRLYWYRQTLGQGPEFLTYFQNEAQLEKSRLLSDRFSAERPKGSFSTLEIQRTEQGDSAMYLCASSLESRGSTEAFFGQGTRLTVV.

With respect to this clonotype: A read error may produce the germline difference seen at one junction end. The chain employs TRBV6-6 and TRBJ2-3; TRBD2 matches at 12 bases. This CDR3 is 14 amino acids long. Germline CDR1 and CDR2: MNHNY and SVGAGI (reference sequence). CDR3: CACRQTSGGDTQYF. The CDR3 coding sequence is TGTGCCTGCAGACAGACTAGCGGGGGAGATACGCAGTATTTT.

This clonotype was seen more than once but under ten times. V is TRBV20-1 and J is TRBJ2-7; unclear D gene. V lost 4 bases and J 3 bases, leaving 10 bases between the germline ends. Germline V gene data show CDR1 as DFQATT and CDR2 as SNEGSKA (reference sequence). The CDR3 spans 12 residues. The CDR3 region has the DNA TGCAGTGCTACGGTCCGGATCTACGAGCAGTACTTC. This encodes CSATVRIYEQYF.

V and J are TRBV30 and TRBJ1-4, with D tentatively TRBD1 (5 bases). Per the germline V gene, CDR1 is GTSNPN and CDR2 is SVGIG (reference sequence). This CDR3 has 15 amino acids. The V gene lost 2 bases and the J gene lost 6 bases, with 16 bases spanning the gap. The CDR3 protein is CAWSWGGSKDEKLFF. CDR3 coding DNA: TGTGCCTGGAGTTGGGGGGGGTCCAAGGATGAAAAACTGTTTTTT.

This clonotype appeared a few times. The CDR3 bases are TGTGCCAGCAGTGATCTAATTGCGGGGGGGAGCTCCTACAATGAGCAGTTCTTC. It codes for CASSDLIAGGSSYNEQFF. The chain links TRBV6-1 to TRBJ2-1; 9 nucleotides line up with TRBD2. V lost 3 bases to trimming and J lost 0 bases; unmatched junction nucleotides: 9. Germline V gives CDR1 MNHNS, CDR2 SASEGT. This CDR3 spans 18 amino acids.

This clonotype showed up just a few times. The chain has TRBV12-3 or TRBV12-4 and TRBJ2-3; D is unclear. The CDR3 loop spans 12 amino acids. The V gene lost 2 bases and the J gene lost 5 bases, with 5 bases spanning the gap. CDR3 sequence: CASSLIIDTQYF. The CDR3, as DNA: TGTGCCAGCAGTTTAATAATAGATACGCAGTATTTT.

The chain is built from TRBV12-3 or TRBV12-4 and TRBJ2-3; D is perhaps TRBD1 or TRBD2 (5 bases each). The V end was cut by 3 bases, the J end by 4 bases, with 14 bases between. CDR3 size: 15 residues. The CDR3 spells CASSLLGETADTQYF. The CDR3 DNA sequence: TGTGCCAGCAGTTTGCTGGGGGAGACCGCAGATACGCAGTATTTT.

The chain carries TRBV20-1 and TRBJ2-4; 10 bases match TRBD1. In germline, CDR1 is DFQATT, CDR2 SNEGSKA (reference sequence). The CDR3 contains 15 residues. J gave up 13 bases and V 3 bases, and 15 bases lay outside the gene matches. CDR3 residues: CSASGQGDPWGEQYF. Here the CDR3 DNA reads TGCAGTGCTAGTGGACAGGGGGACCCTTGGGGGGAGCAGTACTTC.

The chain carries TRBV20-1 and TRBJ1-1, with TRBD1 identical over 10 bases. Per germline, CDR1 DFQATT and CDR2 SNEGSKA (reference sequence). CDR3 length equals 16 residues. V lost 1 base to trimming and J lost 0 bases; unmatched junction nucleotides: 5. Here the CDR3 reads CSARGPTGGLNTEAFF. CDR3 nucleotides: TGCAGTGCTAGAGGACCGACAGGGGGCTTGAACACTGAAGCTTTCTTT.

The gene calls are TRBV2 and TRBJ2-1; D call uncertain. Trimming took 4 bases from V and 0 from J, leaving 10 bases between them. This CDR3 has 15 residues. Germline-derived CDR1 and CDR2 are SNHLY and FYNNEI. Written as DNA, the CDR3 is TGTGCCAGCAGTGGTAGCACCCGCTCCTACAATGAGCAGTTCTTC. Translating it yields CASSGSTRSYNEQFF.